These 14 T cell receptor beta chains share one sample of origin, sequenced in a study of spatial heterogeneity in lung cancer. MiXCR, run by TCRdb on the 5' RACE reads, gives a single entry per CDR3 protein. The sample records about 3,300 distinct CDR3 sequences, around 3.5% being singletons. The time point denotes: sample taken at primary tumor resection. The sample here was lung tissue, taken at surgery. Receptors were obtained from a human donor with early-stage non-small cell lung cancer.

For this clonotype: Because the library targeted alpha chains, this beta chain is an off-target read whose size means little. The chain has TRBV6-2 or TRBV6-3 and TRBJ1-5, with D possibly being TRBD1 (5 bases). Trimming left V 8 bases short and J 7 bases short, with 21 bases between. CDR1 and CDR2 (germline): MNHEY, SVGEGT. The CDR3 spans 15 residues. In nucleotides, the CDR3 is TGTGCCAGCTCCCAATCTCCGGGGGAGGACCAGCCCCAGCATTTT. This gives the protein CASSQSPGEDQPQHF.

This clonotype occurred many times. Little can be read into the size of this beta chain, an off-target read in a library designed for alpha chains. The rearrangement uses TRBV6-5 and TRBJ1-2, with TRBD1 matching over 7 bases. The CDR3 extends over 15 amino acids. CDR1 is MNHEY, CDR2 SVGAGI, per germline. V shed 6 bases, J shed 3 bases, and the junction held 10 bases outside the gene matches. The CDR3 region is CASRRGGYEDYGYTF. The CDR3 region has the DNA TGTGCCAGCAGACGAGGGGGCTACGAGGACTATGGCTACACCTTC.

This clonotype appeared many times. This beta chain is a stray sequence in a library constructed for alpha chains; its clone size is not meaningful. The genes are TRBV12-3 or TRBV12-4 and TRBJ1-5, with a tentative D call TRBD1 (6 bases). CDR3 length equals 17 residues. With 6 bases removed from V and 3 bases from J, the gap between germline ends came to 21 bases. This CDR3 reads CASSSKRGSVDNQPQHF. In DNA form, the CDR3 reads TGTGCCAGCAGCTCAAAAAGGGGGAGTGTGGACAATCAGCCCCAGCATTTT.

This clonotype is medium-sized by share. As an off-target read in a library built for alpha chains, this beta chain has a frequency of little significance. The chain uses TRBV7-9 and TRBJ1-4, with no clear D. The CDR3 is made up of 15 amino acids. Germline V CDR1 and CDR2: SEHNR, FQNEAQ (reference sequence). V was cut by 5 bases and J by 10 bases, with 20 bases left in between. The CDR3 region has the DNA TGTGCCAGCAGCCCTGAAGGGTGGCCGAGTGGAAAACTGTTTTTT. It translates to CASSPEGWPSGKLFF.

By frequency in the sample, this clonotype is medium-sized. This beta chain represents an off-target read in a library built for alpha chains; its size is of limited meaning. DNA of the CDR3: TGCGCCAGCAGCCGGACGAGGGAGGGTGAAAAACTGTTTTTT. Protein sequence: CASSRTREGEKLFF. The chain joins TRBV5-1 to TRBJ1-4; D is unresolved. The CDR3 totals 14 residues. Germline lookup yields CDR1 SGHRS and CDR2 YFSETQ. Trimming left V 4 bases short and J 7 bases short, with 14 bases between.

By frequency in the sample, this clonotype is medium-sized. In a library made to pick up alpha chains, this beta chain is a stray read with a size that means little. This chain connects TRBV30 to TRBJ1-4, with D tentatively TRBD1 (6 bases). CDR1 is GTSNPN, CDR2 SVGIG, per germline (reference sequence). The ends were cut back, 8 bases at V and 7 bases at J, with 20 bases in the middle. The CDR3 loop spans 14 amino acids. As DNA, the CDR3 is TGTGCCGCCCGAACGGGGGCTGGTGGTGAAAAACTGTTTTTT. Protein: CAARTGAGGEKLFF. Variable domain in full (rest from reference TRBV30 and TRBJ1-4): SQTIHQWPATLVQPVGSPLSLECTVEGTSNPNLYWYRQAAGRGLQLLFYSVGIGQISSEVPQNLSASRPQDRQFILSSKKLLLSDSGFYLCAARTGAGGEKLFFGSGTQLSVL.

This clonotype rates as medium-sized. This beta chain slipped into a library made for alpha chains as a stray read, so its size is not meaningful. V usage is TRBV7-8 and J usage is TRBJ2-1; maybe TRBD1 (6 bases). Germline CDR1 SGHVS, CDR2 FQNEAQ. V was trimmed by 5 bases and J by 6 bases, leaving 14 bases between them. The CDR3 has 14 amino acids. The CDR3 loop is CASSPRGRGNEQFF. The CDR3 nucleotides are TGTGCCAGCAGCCCCCGGGGCAGGGGCAATGAGCAGTTCTTC.

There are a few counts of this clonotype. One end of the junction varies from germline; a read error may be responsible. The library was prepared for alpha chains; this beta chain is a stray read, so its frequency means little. CDR3 amino acids: CASSQEFRDREHF. CDR3 nucleotide sequence: TGCGCCAGCAGCCAAGAATTCCGGGACAGGGAGCACTTC. This rearrangement joins TRBV4-1 to TRBJ2-7; 9 nucleotides match TRBD1. Germline CDR1 reads MGHRA; CDR2 reads YSYEKL. This CDR3 is built from 13 residues.

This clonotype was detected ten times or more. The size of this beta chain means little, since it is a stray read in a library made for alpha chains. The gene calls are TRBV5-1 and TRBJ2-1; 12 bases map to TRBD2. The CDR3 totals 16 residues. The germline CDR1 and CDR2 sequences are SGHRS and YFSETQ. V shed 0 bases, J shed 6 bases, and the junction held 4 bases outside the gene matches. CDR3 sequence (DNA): TGCGCCAGCAGCTTGGAGGCTAGCGGGGGGGTCAATGAGCAGTTCTTC. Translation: CASSLEASGGVNEQFF.

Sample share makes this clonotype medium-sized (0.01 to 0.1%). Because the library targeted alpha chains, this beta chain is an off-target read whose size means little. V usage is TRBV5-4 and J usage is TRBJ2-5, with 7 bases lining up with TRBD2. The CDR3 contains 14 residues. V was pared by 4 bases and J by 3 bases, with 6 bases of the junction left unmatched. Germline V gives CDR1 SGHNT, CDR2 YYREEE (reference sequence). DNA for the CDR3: TGTGCCAGCAGCCTATCCGGGGGGAAAGAGACCCAGTACTTC. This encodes CASSLSGGKETQYF.

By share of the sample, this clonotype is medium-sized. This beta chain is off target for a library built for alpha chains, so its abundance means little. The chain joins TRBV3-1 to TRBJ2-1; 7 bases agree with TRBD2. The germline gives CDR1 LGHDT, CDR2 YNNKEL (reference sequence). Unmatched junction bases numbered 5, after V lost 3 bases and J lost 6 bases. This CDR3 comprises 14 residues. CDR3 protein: CASSHGLAGNEQFF. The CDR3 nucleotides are TGTGCCAGCAGCCACGGCTTAGCGGGCAATGAGCAGTTCTTC.

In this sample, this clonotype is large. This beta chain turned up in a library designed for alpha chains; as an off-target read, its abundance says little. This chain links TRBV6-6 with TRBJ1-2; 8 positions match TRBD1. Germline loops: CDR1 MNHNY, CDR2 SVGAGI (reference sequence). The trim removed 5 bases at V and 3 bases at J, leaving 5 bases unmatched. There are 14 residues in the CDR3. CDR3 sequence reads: CASSGGQGHYGYTF. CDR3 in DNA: TGTGCCAGCAGTGGAGGACAGGGCCACTATGGCTACACCTTC.

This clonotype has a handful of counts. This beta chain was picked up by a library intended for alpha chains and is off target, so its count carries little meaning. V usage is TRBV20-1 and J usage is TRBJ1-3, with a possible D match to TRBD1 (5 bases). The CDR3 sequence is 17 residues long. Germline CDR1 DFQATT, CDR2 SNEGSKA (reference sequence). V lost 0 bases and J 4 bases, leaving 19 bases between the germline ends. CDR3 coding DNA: TGCAGTGCTAGAGATCTACGCCCTCGGGACCGGGGAAACACCATATATTTT. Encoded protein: CSARDLRPRDRGNTIYF.

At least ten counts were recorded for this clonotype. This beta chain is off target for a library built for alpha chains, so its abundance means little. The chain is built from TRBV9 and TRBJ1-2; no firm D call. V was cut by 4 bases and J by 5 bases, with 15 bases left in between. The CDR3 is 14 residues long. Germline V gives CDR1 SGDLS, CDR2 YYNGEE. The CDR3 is CASSPPTPGYGYTF. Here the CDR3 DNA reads TGTGCCAGCAGCCCCCCGACACCGGGTTATGGCTACACCTTC.